These 15 T cell receptor beta chains came from one sample sequenced in a study of CD8 T cells in Susac syndrome. Reverse transcription of roughly 0.45 to 1 ug RNA was carried out with random hexamers. Using its own MiXCR run on the immunoSEQ multiplex PCR reads, TCRdb lists one record per CDR3 protein. The table records roughly 120,000 distinct CDR3 sequences, around 94% of them present only once. Sequenced input: CD4+ T cells from PBMCs. The receptors derive from a human donor in good health.

The genes are TRBV7-9 and TRBJ2-7, with 7 bases aligning to TRBD2. With 3 bases clipped from V and 2 bases from J, the junction kept 7 bases outside the gene matches. The CDR3 has 15 residues. Germline V gene data show CDR1 as SEHNR and CDR2 as FQNEAQ (reference sequence). The CDR3 spells CASSFGLADTYEQYF. The CDR3 nucleotides read TGTGCCAGCAGCTTTGGTCTAGCGGACACCTACGAGCAGTACTTC.

The J gene is TRBJ2-1, the V gene TRBV14, with 7 bases lining up with TRBD2. CDR1 is SGHDN and CDR2 is FVKESK in the germline V gene. The CDR3 has 17 residues. With V trimmed by 4 bases and J by 7 bases, 16 bases remained unmatched. The CDR3 sequence is CASSRLNPGGERNEQFF. CDR3 bases: TGTGCCAGCAGCCGATTGAACCCGGGAGGAGAGAGAAATGAGCAGTTCTTC.

This chain links TRBV19 with TRBJ1-5; D is perhaps TRBD1 (6 bases). Germline CDR1 is LNHDA and CDR2 is SQIVND (reference sequence). V lost 3 bases to trimming and J lost 7 bases, with 13 bases between them. The CDR3 totals 14 residues. The DNA of the CDR3 is TGTGCCAGTAGTATCGAGGGGGGAGACCAGCCCCAGCATTTT. Translating gives CASSIEGGDQPQHF. The full variable domain, completed using reference TRBV19 and TRBJ1-5, is DGGITQSPKYLFRKEGQNVTLSCEQNLNHDAMYWYRQDPGQGLRLIYYSQIVNDFQKGDIAEGYSVSREKKESFPLTVTSAQKNPTAFYLCASSIEGGDQPQHFGDGTRLSIL.

The chain is built from TRBV4-3 and TRBJ2-2; D unclear. Between the trimmed V and J ends, which lost 5 bases and 1 base, there was a span of 14 bases. The CDR3 loop spans 16 amino acids. Looked up from germline, CDR1 is LGHNA and CDR2 is YSLEER. This chain's CDR3 is CASSLLTKENTGELFF. The CDR3 bases are TGCGCCAGCAGCTTATTAACCAAAGAGAACACCGGGGAGCTGTTTTTT.

This rearrangement joins TRBV30 to TRBJ1-1, with TRBD1 as a possible D gene (6 bases). This CDR3 has 13 residues. The germline V and J ends were trimmed by 4 bases and 3 bases, with 12 bases remaining between them. Germline CDR1 is GTSNPN and CDR2 is SVGIG (reference sequence). CDR3 sequence reads: CAWTQGRDTEAFF. CDR3 bases: TGTGCCTGGACTCAGGGGCGGGACACTGAAGCTTTCTTT. Based on the CDR3 plus reference TRBV30 and TRBJ1-1, the full variable domain is SQTIHQWPATLVQPVGSPLSLECTVEGTSNPNLYWYRQAAGRGLQLLFYSVGIGQISSEVPQNLSASRPQDRQFILSSKKLLLSDSGFYLCAWTQGRDTEAFFGQGTRLTVV.

This chain joins TRBV20-1 and TRBJ2-1; 8 bases line up with TRBD2. The CDR3 runs to 14 residues. Germline V gene lookup returns CDR1 DFQATT and CDR2 SNEGSKA (reference sequence). The V segment lost 6 bases and the J segment 7 bases; nucleotides outside the gene matches: 11. CDR3: CSAVKGLDPNEQFF. CDR3 DNA sequence: TGCAGTGCCGTCAAGGGACTAGACCCGAATGAGCAGTTCTTC.

V gene TRBV28 combines with J gene TRBJ2-3; D gene uncertain. Germline values: CDR1 MDHEN, CDR2 SYDVKM. V lost 4 bases and J lost 2, with 10 bases in between. The CDR3 length is 14 residues. DNA for the CDR3: TGTGCCAGCAGTTCCCGACTGCACACAGATACGCAGTATTTT. It specifies CASSSRLHTDTQYF.

The chain recombines TRBV6-5 with TRBJ1-2; TRBD1 agrees at 9 bases. The CDR3 has 14 amino acids. Per germline, CDR1 MNHEY and CDR2 SVGAGI. V was pared by 8 bases and J by 7 bases, with 11 bases of the junction left unmatched. The CDR3 protein is CASRNTGGVSGYTF. CDR3 DNA: TGTGCCAGCCGTAACACAGGGGGCGTCTCTGGCTACACCTTC.

The rearrangement uses TRBV2 and TRBJ1-1, with 7 bases lining up with TRBD1. V was pared by 9 bases and J by 4 bases, with 8 bases of the junction left unmatched. This CDR3 has 13 residues. The germline CDR1 and CDR2 sequences are SNHLY and FYNNEI. The CDR3 region is CASSLDRVTEAFF. CDR3 in DNA: TGTGCCAGTAGTTTAGACAGGGTCACTGAAGCTTTCTTT.

The rearrangement uses TRBV30 and TRBJ1-5; 7 bases line up with TRBD1. V was pared by 0 bases and J by 5 bases, with 7 bases of the junction left unmatched. The CDR3 extends over 15 amino acids. In germline, CDR1 is GTSNPN, CDR2 SVGIG (reference sequence). The CDR3 DNA sequence: TGTGCCTGGAGTGTAGGGCAGGGGGGTCATCAGCCCCAGCATTTT. It codes for CAWSVGQGGHQPQHF. The full variable domain, with the rest looked up from reference TRBV30 and TRBJ1-5, is SQTIHQWPATLVQPVGSPLSLECTVEGTSNPNLYWYRQAAGRGLQLLFYSVGIGQISSEVPQNLSASRPQDRQFILSSKKLLLSDSGFYLCAWSVGQGGHQPQHFGDGTRLSIL.

V is TRBV30 and J is TRBJ1-6, with 7 bases aligning to TRBD1. Trimming took 4 bases from V and 9 from J; bases not matched to a gene: 6. Germline V gene sequence: CDR1 GTSNPN, CDR2 SVGIG (reference sequence). This CDR3 spans 13 amino acids. CDR3 sequence: CAWKRRQGSPLHF. The CDR3 nucleotides are TGTGCCTGGAAGCGAAGACAGGGTTCACCCCTCCACTTT.

The CDR3 loop is CASSDLAGGPNEQFF. The CDR3 bases are TGTGCCAGCAGTGATCTTGCGGGAGGGCCCAATGAGCAGTTCTTC. The chain carries TRBV6-1 and TRBJ2-1; TRBD2 aligns across 9 bases. CDR3 length: 15 residues. The J segment lost 6 bases and the V segment lost 3 bases, leaving 6 bases of the junction unmatched. CDR1 is MNHNS and CDR2 is SASEGT in the germline V gene.

The chain couples TRBV20-1 to TRBJ2-1; D unresolved. V was cut by 5 bases and J by 7 bases, with 6 bases left in between. Per the germline V gene, CDR1 is DFQATT and CDR2 is SNEGSKA (reference sequence). This CDR3 has 10 amino acids. CDR3 sequence reads: CSAEANEQFF. CDR3 DNA: TGCAGTGCTGAGGCTAATGAGCAGTTCTTC.

This clonotype has just one count. The gene calls are TRBV12-3 or TRBV12-4 and TRBJ2-2; 14 nucleotides match TRBD2. With V trimmed by 5 bases and J by 6 bases, 5 bases remained unmatched. This CDR3 has 16 amino acids. CDR3 sequence reads: CASSPPGLAGAGELFF. In DNA, the CDR3 is TGTGCCAGCAGTCCTCCGGGACTAGCGGGAGCCGGGGAGCTGTTTTTT.

A few counts support this clonotype. The chain combines TRBV30 with TRBJ2-2; D is unresolved. Trimming cost V 3 bases and J 0 bases, with 8 bases left between them. There are 14 residues in the CDR3. Germline values: CDR1 GTSNPN, CDR2 SVGIG (reference sequence). CDR3 protein: CAWRWKTNTGELFF. CDR3 DNA: TGTGCCTGGAGATGGAAGACGAACACCGGGGAGCTGTTTTTT.